This TCR beta chain stems from a study of prognosis after radiotherapy for stage I lung cancer. Study-level background: The roughly 13 male and several female patients were aged about 50 to 85, median approximately 74 years. A few developed distant metastases after radiotherapy (median about 7 months), and roughly 16 had no significant progression.

This clonotype has a count of ten or more. Its antigen remains unknown. Genomic DNA was subjected to two-round multiplex PCR for amplification of TCR beta CDR3. For every TRBV and TRBJ gene, a specific primer was used in first-round PCR. TCRdb fed the multiplex PCR reads into MiXCR, producing one record per CDR3 protein. Among fewer than 65,000 distinct CDR3 sequences, about a third were seen once, and the ten largest hold 8% to 9.5%. Overall study findings and caveats: Clone counts measured for unique TCRs fell after stereotactic body radiation therapy, median roughly 10,000 versus 7,000.

This CDR3 has 13 amino acids. The germline V gene encodes CDR1 SNHLY and CDR2 FYNNEI. The trim removed 4 bases at V and 4 bases at J, leaving 3 bases unmatched. Sequenced material: PBMCs, taken before or after stereotactic body radiation therapy (not recorded which). The rearrangement links TRBV2 to TRBJ1-2; 7 bases agree with TRBD1. The sequence came from a donor at least 50 years old with non-small cell lung cancer. CDR3 sequence (DNA): TGTGCCAGCAGTGTCCGGGACAGCTATGGCTACACCTTC. Translated, it gives CASSVRDSYGYTF.